In its sample, the clone carrying this T cell receptor (beta chain) was seen a few times. Its target is unknown. Clones were read by immunoSEQ multiplex PCR, and TCRdb kept only the in-frame ones, dropping some. The table records approximately 330,000 clones, over 70% of them present only once. The sample is drawn from a study of shared clonotypes between healthy human individuals. Overall study findings and caveats: Rarefaction exposed incomplete sorted-subset sequencing despite large depth. Clonotypes which were not shared had lower generation probabilities than clonotypes that all four donors shared.

Sequencing was carried out using memory CD4+ T cells sorted from blood. As to subset: CD45RA-negative fraction. The clonotype comes from a man aged 25-40 years in good health.

CDR3 amino acids: CASSEATPGATGELFF. CDR3 DNA: TGTGCCAGCAGTGAAGCTACGCCGGGAGCCACCGGGGAGCTGTTTTTT. This rearrangement joins TRBV2 to TRBJ2-2, with D perhaps matching TRBD2 (6 bases). V dropped 0 bases and J dropped 4 bases, with 12 bases sitting between them. The CDR3 runs 16 residues. Germline V gene data show CDR1 as SNHLY and CDR2 as FYNNEI.